The 27 T cell receptor beta chains presented below share a single source sample, sequenced in a study of control samples from healthy donors and cancer patients. Produced via immunoSEQ multiplex PCR; TCRdb's table is partial and in-frame only. The sample records roughly 29,000 clones, about 85% being singletons. Sample: formalin-fixed, paraffin-embedded tissue. Receptors were obtained from a female donor with melanoma.

This chain connects TRBV7-2 to TRBJ1-1; D gene uncertain. V lost 4 bases, J lost 5 bases, and 11 bases lay in between. The CDR3 sequence is 13 residues long. Germline CDR1 and CDR2: SGHTA and FQGNSA. The CDR3 here is CASSSHQWTEAFF. The CDR3 region has the DNA TGTGCCAGCAGCTCTCACCAGTGGACTGAAGCTTTCTTT.

The chain joins TRBV10-3 to TRBJ2-7, with D possibly TRBD2 on 6 matching bases. Germline CDR1 and CDR2: ENHRY and SYGVKD. Deletions cut 3 bases from V and 7 bases from J, with 13 bases between. This CDR3 region has 13 residues. The CDR3 region is CAISDGTPWEQYF. The CDR3 nucleotides read TGTGCCATCAGTGACGGGACTCCCTGGGAGCAGTACTTC.

V is TRBV29-1 and J is TRBJ2-5; D perhaps matches TRBD2 (5 bases). The germline V and J ends were trimmed by 4 bases and 5 bases, with 14 bases remaining between them. The germline V gene encodes CDR1 SQVTM and CDR2 ANQGSEA. This CDR3 spans 13 amino acids. The CDR3: CSVGEGIRETQYF. DNA for the CDR3: TGCAGCGTTGGTGAGGGAATCAGGGAGACCCAGTACTTC. The variable domain in full, completed from reference TRBV29-1 and TRBJ2-5, reads SAVISQKPSRDICQRGTSLTIQCQVDSQVTMMFWYRQQPGQSLTLIATANQGSEATYESGFVIDKFPISRPNLTFSTLTVSNMSPEDSSIYLCSVGEGIRETQYFGPGTRLLVL.

The chain carries TRBV7-2 and TRBJ2-1, with a weak D call TRBD2 (6 bases). Germline V gives CDR1 SGHTA, CDR2 FQGNSA. The CDR3 is 15 residues long. V was cut by 0 bases and J by 10 bases, with 16 bases left in between. The CDR3 DNA reads as TGTGCCAGCAGCTTAGCGCCGGGACTCTCCCCGGAGCAGTTCTTC. This encodes CASSLAPGLSPEQFF.

In DNA, the CDR3 is TGTGCCAGCAGTGAACGGGGACTCTATGGCTACACCTTC. Its translation is CASSERGLYGYTF. The V gene is TRBV2, the J gene TRBJ1-2; TRBD1 is a possible D gene (5 bases). V was cut by 2 bases and J by 4 bases, with 8 bases left in between. The CDR3 is made up of 13 amino acids. Per germline, CDR1 SNHLY and CDR2 FYNNEI. Together with reference TRBV2 and TRBJ1-2, the CDR3 gives the full variable domain: EPEVTQTPSHQVTQMGQEVILRCVPISNHLYFYWYRQILGQKVEFLVSFYNNEISEKSEIFDDQFSVERPDGSNFTLKIRSTKLEDSAMYFCASSERGLYGYTFGSGTRLTVV.

This clone was observed a single time. The chain carries TRBV21-1 and TRBJ1-2. TRBV21-1 is an annotated pseudogene. The CDR3 extends over 10 amino acids. CDR3 DNA: TGTGCCAGCAGAGTCGCCGGCTACACCTTC. Amino acid sequence: CASRVAGYTF.

This clone has just a few counts. The chain is built from TRBV19 and TRBJ1-1; no reliable D call. The germline CDR1 and CDR2 sequences are LNHDA and SQIVND (reference sequence). The V end was cut by 3 bases, the J end by 1 base, with 9 bases between. The CDR3 consists of 14 residues. The CDR3 sequence is CASSIQATNTEAFF. In DNA form, the CDR3 reads TGTGCCAGTAGTATCCAAGCGACGAACACTGAAGCTTTCTTT. The whole variable domain, remainder taken from reference TRBV19 and TRBJ1-1, is DGGITQSPKYLFRKEGQNVTLSCEQNLNHDAMYWYRQDPGQGLRLIYYSQIVNDFQKGDIAEGYSVSREKKESFPLTVTSAQKNPTAFYLCASSIQATNTEAFFGQGTRLTVV.

This clone came up a few times. V is TRBV19 and J is TRBJ1-5; D is unresolved. Trimming pared 5 bases from V and 4 bases from J, leaving 15 bases between. This CDR3 is 15 amino acids long. The germline V gene encodes CDR1 LNHDA and CDR2 SQIVND (reference sequence). In DNA form, the CDR3 reads TGTGCCAGTAGTGCACTGCCAGCCGGAAATCAGCCCCAGCATTTT. It encodes CASSALPAGNQPQHF.

The V call is TRBV5-5, the J call TRBJ1-2, with a possible D match to TRBD1 (5 bases). From germline, CDR1 is SGHKS and CDR2 YYEKEE (reference sequence). V dropped 0 bases and J dropped 1 base, with 7 bases sitting between them. This CDR3 contains 14 residues. As DNA, the CDR3 is TGTGCCAGCAGCTTGGGGGACGGTAACTATGGCTACACCTTC. Protein: CASSLGDGNYGYTF. Together with reference TRBV5-5 and TRBJ1-2, the CDR3 gives the full variable domain: DAGVTQSPTHLIKTRGQQVTLRCSPISGHKSVSWYQQVLGQGPQFIFQYYEKEERGRGNFPDRFSARQFPNYSSELNVNALLLGDSALYLCASSLGDGNYGYTFGSGTRLTVV.

This chain links TRBV4-3 with TRBJ1-4, with D possibly matching TRBD1 (6 bases). The CDR3 loop spans 14 amino acids. Germline V gives CDR1 LGHNA, CDR2 YSLEER. The ends were cut back, 3 bases at V and 7 bases at J, with 12 bases in the middle. For the CDR3, the DNA is TGCGCCAGCAGCCACAGGGGACTCGGTGAAAAACTGTTTTTT. Translating gives CASSHRGLGEKLFF.

With respect to this clone: The same CDR3 also results from other DNA sequences found in this sample. This sequence joins TRBV30 and TRBJ1-2, with unresolved D. Trimming stripped 0 bases from V and 4 bases from J, with 12 bases between. Germline lookup yields CDR1 GTSNPN and CDR2 SVGIG (reference sequence). CDR3 size: 14 residues. The CDR3 sequence: CAWSVAGLGYGYTF. In nucleotides, the CDR3 is TGTGCCTGGAGTGTTGCGGGATTGGGCTATGGCTACACCTTC.

As regards this clone: Mismatch with germline at one junction end may stem from a read error. The rearrangement uses TRBV6-5 and TRBJ2-7, with no clear D. The CDR3 consists of 13 residues. Germline V gene data show CDR1 as MNHEY and CDR2 as SVGAGI. Written as DNA, the CDR3 is TGTGCCAGCATTTACTCATGGAACTACGAGCAGTACTTC. Its protein is CASIYSWNYEQYF.

The J gene is TRBJ1-3, the V gene TRBV9; 8 positions match TRBD1. V dropped 4 bases and J dropped 2; count of bases not matched to a gene: 2. Germline V lookup: CDR1 SGDLS, CDR2 YYNGEE. The CDR3 runs to 14 residues. The CDR3 protein is CASSLDRAGNTIYF. The CDR3 coding sequence is TGTGCCAGCAGCCTGGACAGGGCTGGAAACACCATATATTTT.

The chain links TRBV27 to TRBJ1-5; D possibly corresponds to TRBD1 (6 bases). Deletions cut 5 bases from V and 0 bases from J, with 8 bases between. The CDR3 has 14 amino acids. Germline V CDR1 and CDR2: MNHEY, SMNVEV (reference sequence). Here the CDR3 DNA reads TGTGCCAGCAGTATCAGGGGTAGCAATCAGCCCCAGCATTTT. Residues: CASSIRGSNQPQHF.

This clone was detected once. The chain has TRBV2 and TRBJ2-3; 7 bases agree with TRBD2. Germline V gene data show CDR1 as SNHLY and CDR2 as FYNNEI. This CDR3 contains 15 residues. Germline trimming cut 7 bases from V and 2 bases from J; bases unmatched to any gene: 9. The CDR3 nucleotides read TGTGCCAGCAAAGAACTAGCGACGGCCACAGATACGCAGTATTTT. Translated: CASKELATATDTQYF.

The chain couples TRBV6-5 to TRBJ2-4; TRBD2 aligns across 7 bases. This CDR3 region has 15 residues. J lost 6 bases, V lost 0 bases, and 5 bases had no gene match. CDR1 MNHEY and CDR2 SVGAGI come from the germline V gene. CDR3 sequence: CASSYSWGGRNIQYF. DNA of the CDR3: TGTGCCAGCAGTTACTCGTGGGGGGGGAGAAACATTCAGTACTTC.

This chain joins TRBV6-1 and TRBJ2-7, with D perhaps TRBD2 (7 bases). Germline V gene lookup returns CDR1 MNHNS and CDR2 SASEGT. CDR3 length: 16 residues. V lost 3 bases and J lost 2, with 17 bases in between. The CDR3 here is CASSERGGVRTYEQYF. The CDR3 nucleotides read TGTGCCAGCAGTGAGAGGGGGGGTGTCAGGACCTACGAGCAGTACTTC.

CDR3 sequence: CASSYSGSHEQFF. The CDR3 bases are TGTGCCAGCAGTTACTCGGGCAGTCATGAGCAGTTCTTC. This chain connects TRBV6-5 to TRBJ2-1; D not resolved. V lost 0 bases to trimming and J lost 8 bases, with 8 bases between them. The CDR3 is made up of 13 amino acids. In germline, CDR1 is MNHEY, CDR2 SVGAGI.

V and J are TRBV27 and TRBJ2-1, with 12 nucleotides matching TRBD2. Losses at the gene ends were 3 bases for V and 10 bases for J; bases not matched to a gene: 4. The CDR3 length is 14 residues. Germline assignment: CDR1 MNHEY and CDR2 SMNVEV (reference sequence). CDR3 in DNA: TGTGCCAGCAGTTTTGGAACTAGCGGGAGGGAGCAGTTCTTC. Translation: CASSFGTSGREQFF.

Note on this clone: One end of the junction is discordant with germline, which a read error may explain. The chain joins TRBV7-2 to TRBJ2-1; the match to TRBD2 covers 13 bases. The CDR3 loop spans 16 amino acids. In germline, CDR1 is SGHTA, CDR2 FQGNSA. The DNA for the CDR3 is TGTGCCAGCAGCTTAACTAGCGGGAGGGTAGGGAATGAACAGTTCTTC. It encodes CASSLTSGRVGNEQFF. Filled out from reference TRBV7-2 and TRBJ2-1, the complete variable domain reads GAGVSQSPSNKVTEKGKDVELRCDPISGHTALYWYRQSLGQGLEFLIYFQGNSAPDKSGLPSDRFSAERTGGSVSTLTIQRTQQEDSAVYLCASSLTSGRVGNEQFFGPGTRLTVL.

The CDR3 bases are TGTGCCAGTAGTATATCAGGGATTTTTGCCTACGAGCAGTACTTC. Translation: CASSISGIFAYEQYF. This chain uses TRBV19 with TRBJ2-7; tentative D call: TRBD1 (5 bases). Trimming cost V 2 bases and J 2 bases, with 13 bases left between them. Germline V gene sequence: CDR1 LNHDA, CDR2 SQIVND (reference sequence). The CDR3 runs 15 residues. Variable domain in full (rest from reference TRBV19 and TRBJ2-7): DGGITQSPKYLFRKEGQNVTLSCEQNLNHDAMYWYRQDPGQGLRLIYYSQIVNDFQKGDIAEGYSVSREKKESFPLTVTSAQKNPTAFYLCASSISGIFAYEQYFGPGTRLTVT.

The gene calls are TRBV4-2 and TRBJ1-4; TRBD1 is a possible D gene (5 bases). Germline V gene sequence: CDR1 LGHNA, CDR2 YNFKEQ. This CDR3 region has 15 residues. Trimming removed 4 bases at V and 4 bases at J, with 13 bases between. CDR3 bases: TGTGCCAGCAGCCGCGATAAGGGGAATAATGAAAAACTGTTTTTT. Amino acid sequence: CASSRDKGNNEKLFF.

The chain links TRBV19 to TRBJ1-2; 8 nucleotides match TRBD1. CDR1 is LNHDA and CDR2 is SQIVND in the germline V gene (reference sequence). CDR3 length: 15 amino acids. Losses at the gene ends were 6 bases for V and 5 bases for J; bases not matched to a gene: 11. CDR3: CASRTGQGRIYGYTF. The DNA of the CDR3 is TGTGCCAGTAGGACCGGACAGGGCAGGATTTATGGCTACACCTTC.

This chain connects TRBV6-5 to TRBJ1-1, with unresolved D. Looked up from germline, CDR1 is MNHEY and CDR2 is SVGAGI. This CDR3 has 13 residues. Trimming left V 0 bases short and J 1 base short, with 3 bases between. The chain's CDR3 is CASSYSRNTEAFF. CDR3 in DNA: TGTGCCAGCAGTTACTCGAGGAACACTGAAGCTTTCTTT.

The J gene is TRBJ2-5, the V gene TRBV3-1 (or the pseudogene TRBV3-2), with 8 bases lining up with TRBD2. Germline trimming cut 4 bases from V and 3 bases from J; bases unmatched to any gene: 7. Looked up from germline, CDR1 is LGHDT and CDR2 is YNNKEL (reference sequence). The CDR3 contains 15 residues. The CDR3 reads CASSLQREKEETQYF. As DNA, the CDR3 is TGTGCCAGCAGCCTTCAGCGGGAGAAAGAAGAGACCCAGTACTTC.

The chain is built from TRBV7-2 and TRBJ2-7; 9 bases agree with TRBD1. J lost 3 bases, V lost 4 bases, and 10 bases had no gene match. CDR3 length: 16 residues. CDR1 and CDR2 from the germline V gene are SGHTA and FQGNSA. The CDR3 region has the DNA TGTGCCAGCAGCTCCACACCCGGGACAGGGATCTACGAGCAGTACTTC. This translates into CASSSTPGTGIYEQYF.

The chain couples TRBV7-9 to TRBJ2-1; no definite D call. V was shortened by 2 bases and J by 3 bases, with 11 bases between the two germline ends. The CDR3 is 15 residues long. The germline CDR1 and CDR2 sequences are SEHNR and FQNEAQ (reference sequence). CDR3 sequence (DNA): TGTGCCAGCAGCTTAACGGTGGCTATCTACAATGAGCAGTTCTTC. Protein product: CASSLTVAIYNEQFF.